One and the same sample provided the 23 T cell receptor beta chains below, sequenced in a study of blood T cells in healthy people across ages. It was with a sample-barcoded 5' primer and a J-beta primer mix that a second PCR of roughly 7 to 12 cycles was run. Each CDR3 protein gets one entry after TCRdb re-called the 5' RACE reads with MiXCR. The table lists about 1.8 million distinct CDR3 sequences, just under 50% of them singletons. Sequenced input: blood. The source is a woman aged 40 to 50 in good health.

This clonotype was picked up a small number of times. This rearrangement joins TRBV5-1 to TRBJ1-2, with 7 nucleotides matching TRBD1. The length of the CDR3 is 20 residues. CDR1 and CDR2 (germline): SGHRS, YFSETQ. J lost 5 bases, V lost 0 bases, and 22 bases had no gene match. CDR3 amino acids: CASSLEFGQVLGQDLYGYTF. The DNA for the CDR3 is TGCGCCAGCAGCTTGGAATTTGGACAGGTCCTGGGGCAGGACCTTTATGGCTACACCTTC.

V and J are TRBV2 and TRBJ1-6, with D unclear. V was trimmed by 5 bases and J by 7 bases, leaving 12 bases between them. The CDR3 has 14 amino acids. Germline assignment: CDR1 SNHLY and CDR2 FYNNEI. CDR3: CASSPRAENSPLHF. CDR3 nucleotides: TGTGCCAGCAGTCCCCGGGCCGAAAATTCACCCCTCCACTTT.

This clonotype was seen a handful of times. The chain uses TRBV10-3 and TRBJ2-1, with 11 bases aligning to TRBD2. This CDR3 contains 16 residues. With V trimmed by 4 bases and J by 6 bases, 8 bases remained unmatched. The germline V gene has CDR1 ENHRY and CDR2 SYGVKD. In DNA, the CDR3 is TGTGCCATCAGTGTTAGCGGGGGGGCCACCCGCAATGAGCAGTTCTTC. Protein product: CAISVSGGATRNEQFF.

This clonotype was seen more than once but under ten times. The CDR3: CASSYSTSLETQYF. For the CDR3, the DNA is TGTGCCAGCAGTTACTCGACTAGCTTGGAGACCCAGTACTTC. The chain couples TRBV6-5 to TRBJ2-5; 7 bases map to TRBD2. Germline lookup yields CDR1 MNHEY and CDR2 SVGAGI. Trimming removed 0 bases from V and 5 bases from J; junction bases left unmatched: 3. The CDR3 covers 14 residues.

This clonotype has a count of ten or more. The chain links TRBV5-1 to TRBJ2-1, with 7 nucleotides matching TRBD1. The length of the CDR3 is 16 residues. V lost 0 bases and J lost 7; bases outside the gene matches: 10. Per germline, CDR1 SGHRS and CDR2 YFSETQ. CDR3: CASSLGQGGVVNEQFF. In nucleotides, the CDR3 is TGCGCCAGCAGCTTGGGACAGGGTGGGGTTGTGAATGAGCAGTTCTTC.

The V gene is TRBV4-3, the J gene TRBJ2-6; 8 bases fit TRBD1. This CDR3 is built from 18 residues. Germline loops: CDR1 LGHNA, CDR2 YSLEER. With 3 bases clipped from V and 0 bases from J, the junction kept 7 bases outside the gene matches. In DNA form, the CDR3 reads TGCGCCAGCAGCCACGGCAGGGGGCAGCACTCTGGGGCCAACGTCCTGACTTTC. It is translated as CASSHGRGQHSGANVLTF.

The CDR3 DNA sequence: TGTGCCAGCAGTAACCAGGGAGGCCCGAATCAGCCCCAGCATTTT. Its translation is CASSNQGGPNQPQHF. The rearrangement links TRBV6-1 to TRBJ1-5, with a tentative D call TRBD1 (5 bases). V was shortened by 5 bases and J by 4 bases, with 15 bases between the two germline ends. Germline V lookup: CDR1 MNHNS, CDR2 SASEGT. The CDR3 contains 15 residues.

This clonotype was recorded a few times. The chain recombines TRBV11-2 with TRBJ2-7; D ambiguous. CDR3 length: 11 residues. Germline loops: CDR1 SGHAT, CDR2 FQNNGV. The CDR3 region has the DNA TGTGCTACTGGAAGCAGCCACGAGCAGTACTTC. Translated, it gives CATGSSHEQYF.

As concerns this clonotype: A junction boundary mismatches the germline segment, possibly from a read error. The chain is built from TRBV7-2 and TRBJ2-4; the D gene is possibly TRBD2 (7 bases). The CDR3 runs to 14 residues. Germline values: CDR1 SGHTA, CDR2 FQGNSA. The CDR3 loop is CASSLPQGGYIQYF. The CDR3 region has the DNA TGTGCCAGCAGCTTACCACAGGGAGGGTACATCCAGTACTTC.

The chain employs TRBV7-9 and TRBJ1-2, with 8 bases that match TRBD1. This CDR3 has 18 amino acids. Per the germline V gene, CDR1 is SEHNR and CDR2 is FQNEAQ (reference sequence). V gave up 4 bases and J gave up 2 bases; unmatched junction bases: 15. In nucleotides, the CDR3 is TGTGCCAGCAGCTCTACCGGGACAGGAAGGAACCAAAACTATGGCTACACCTTC. As protein: CASSSTGTGRNQNYGYTF. The whole variable domain, remainder taken from reference TRBV7-9 and TRBJ1-2, is DTGVSQNPRHKITKRGQNVTFRCDPISEHNRLYWYRQTLGQGPEFLTYFQNEAQLEKSRLLSDRFSAERPKGSFSTLEIQRTEQGDSAMYLCASSSTGTGRNQNYGYTFGSGTRLTVV.

This clonotype has only a few counts. The gene calls are TRBV28 and TRBJ2-7; the D gene is possibly TRBD1 (7 bases). CDR1 is MDHEN, CDR2 SYDVKM, per germline. V was pared by 2 bases and J by 3 bases, with 14 bases between. CDR3 length: 15 residues. The CDR3 DNA sequence: TGTGCCAGCAGTTTAGGGGGGACAGCCTACTACGAGCAGTACTTC. It is translated as CASSLGGTAYYEQYF.

This clonotype was detected once. The CDR3 nucleotides are TGCAGTGCTAACAGGCTCAGCAATCAGCCCCAGCATTTT. Translating it yields CSANRLSNQPQHF. The chain has TRBV20-1 and TRBJ1-5; a possible D gene is TRBD1 (5 bases). Deletions cut 4 bases from V and 1 base from J, with 8 bases between. The CDR3 has 13 amino acids. Germline CDR1 is DFQATT and CDR2 is SNEGSKA (reference sequence).

This rearrangement joins TRBV27 to TRBJ2-7; TRBD1 or TRBD2 may be the D gene (5 bases each). Looked up from germline, CDR1 is MNHEY and CDR2 is SMNVEV (reference sequence). V was clipped by 4 bases and J by 3 bases, with 13 bases between them. The CDR3 sequence is 14 residues long. This CDR3 reads CASSYLGTDYEQYF. The CDR3 DNA reads as TGTGCCAGCAGTTACTTAGGGACCGACTACGAGCAGTACTTC.

This chain joins TRBV5-5 and TRBJ2-1; 8 bases align to TRBD2. V lost 0 bases and J lost 9; bases outside the gene matches: 8. Germline V gene data show CDR1 as SGHKS and CDR2 as YYEKEE (reference sequence). This CDR3 is 15 amino acids long. DNA for the CDR3: TGTGCCAGCAGCTTGGACCGGGGGGGCAGAGGTGAGCAGTTCTTC. Its protein product is CASSLDRGGRGEQFF.

The rearrangement links TRBV4-2 to TRBJ2-2; no reliable D call. This CDR3 has 15 residues. In germline, CDR1 is LGHNA, CDR2 YNFKEQ. Trimming took 0 bases from V and 5 from J, leaving 10 bases between them. This chain's CDR3 is CASSQDLEATGELFF. In DNA form, the CDR3 reads TGTGCCAGCAGCCAAGATCTTGAGGCAACCGGGGAGCTGTTTTTT.

This chain's CDR3 is CASSYRGLAGGLYNEQFF. DNA for the CDR3: TGTGCCAGCAGTTACAGGGGACTAGCGGGGGGCCTTTACAATGAGCAGTTCTTC. This sequence joins TRBV6-2 or TRBV6-3 and TRBJ2-1; 15 nucleotides align to TRBD2. V shed 2 bases, J shed 4 bases, and the junction held 6 bases outside the gene matches. Germline values: CDR1 MNHEY, CDR2 SVGEGT. The CDR3 spans 18 residues.

The chain combines TRBV6-2 or TRBV6-3 with TRBJ2-7; weak D call: TRBD2 (5 bases). This CDR3 region has 12 residues. CDR1 and CDR2 (germline): MNHEY, SVGEGT. V was trimmed by 7 bases and J by 0 bases, leaving 7 bases between them. DNA for the CDR3: TGTGCCAGCATGAGGGACTCCTACGAGCAGTACTTC. As protein: CASMRDSYEQYF.

The chain is built from TRBV7-2 and TRBJ1-4, with D hard to call. The ends were cut back, 4 bases at V and 4 bases at J, with 13 bases in the middle. Germline V lookup: CDR1 SGHTA, CDR2 FQGNSA. The CDR3 totals 15 residues. This CDR3 is CASSSYQPFNEKLFF. The CDR3, as DNA: TGTGCCAGCAGCTCATACCAGCCGTTTAATGAAAAACTGTTTTTT.

The CDR3 loop reads CSARDVSKGQGVNEQYF. In DNA form, the CDR3 reads TGCAGTGCTAGAGATGTCAGCAAGGGACAGGGGGTCAATGAGCAGTACTTC. The J gene is TRBJ2-7, the V gene TRBV20-1, with 11 positions matching TRBD1. The CDR3 runs to 17 residues. The J segment lost 7 bases and the V segment lost 0 bases, leaving 14 bases of the junction unmatched. Germline values: CDR1 DFQATT, CDR2 SNEGSKA (reference sequence).

This clonotype was counted between two and nine times. CDR3 protein: CASRSSGREEQYF. The CDR3 nucleotides are TGTGCCAGCAGGAGCTCGGGGCGGGAAGAGCAGTACTTC. The V call is TRBV28, the J call TRBJ2-4; weak D call: TRBD2 (6 bases). The CDR3 runs to 13 residues. V lost 6 bases and J lost 13, with 19 bases in between. Germline V lookup: CDR1 MDHEN, CDR2 SYDVKM.

The rearrangement links TRBV6-2 or TRBV6-3 to TRBJ2-7; D might be TRBD2 (5 bases). V was pared by 6 bases and J by 2 bases, with 17 bases between. Looked up from germline, CDR1 is MNHEY and CDR2 is SVGEGT. This CDR3 comprises 15 residues. CDR3 DNA sequence: TGTGCCAGCAGCCAAACCGGGATTTCAACCTACGAGCAGTACTTC. Encoded protein: CASSQTGISTYEQYF.

V usage is TRBV24-1 and J usage is TRBJ2-3, with D possibly being TRBD2 (6 bases). Germline V gene lookup returns CDR1 KGHDR and CDR2 SFDVKD. This CDR3 contains 18 residues. Trimming took off 5 bases at V and 2 bases at J, with 22 bases between the two ends. The CDR3 DNA follows: TGTGCCACCAGTGCCAGCGCAACAAGGGACTGGGCCACAGATACGCAGTATTTT. Protein sequence: CATSASATRDWATDTQYF.

There are a few counts of this clonotype. The chain carries TRBV7-2 and TRBJ1-2, with D tentatively TRBD1 (5 bases). V was clipped by 5 bases and J by 7 bases, with 17 bases between them. This CDR3 is built from 14 residues. The germline V gene encodes CDR1 SGHTA and CDR2 FQGNSA. The CDR3 DNA sequence: TGTGCCAGCAGCCCCCGGGACGAAATCGGTGGCTACACCTTC. Amino acids: CASSPRDEIGGYTF.